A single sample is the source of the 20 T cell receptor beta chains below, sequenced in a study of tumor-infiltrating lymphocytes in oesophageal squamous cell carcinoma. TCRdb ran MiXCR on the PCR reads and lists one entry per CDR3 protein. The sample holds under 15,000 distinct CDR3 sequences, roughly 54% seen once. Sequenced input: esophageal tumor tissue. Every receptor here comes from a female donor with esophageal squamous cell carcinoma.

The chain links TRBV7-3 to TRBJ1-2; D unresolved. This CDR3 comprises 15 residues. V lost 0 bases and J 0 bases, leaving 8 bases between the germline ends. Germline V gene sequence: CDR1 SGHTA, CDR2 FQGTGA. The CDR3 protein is CASSLTRGSNYGYTF. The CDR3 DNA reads TGTGCCAGCAGCTTAACGCGAGGATCTAACTATGGCTACACCTTC.

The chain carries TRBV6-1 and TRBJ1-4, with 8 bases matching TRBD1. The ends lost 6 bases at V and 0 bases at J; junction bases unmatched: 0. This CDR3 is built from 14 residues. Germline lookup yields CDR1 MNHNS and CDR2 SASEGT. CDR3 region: CASRTGATNEKLFF. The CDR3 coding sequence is TGTGCCAGCAGGACAGGGGCAACTAATGAAAAACTGTTTTTT.

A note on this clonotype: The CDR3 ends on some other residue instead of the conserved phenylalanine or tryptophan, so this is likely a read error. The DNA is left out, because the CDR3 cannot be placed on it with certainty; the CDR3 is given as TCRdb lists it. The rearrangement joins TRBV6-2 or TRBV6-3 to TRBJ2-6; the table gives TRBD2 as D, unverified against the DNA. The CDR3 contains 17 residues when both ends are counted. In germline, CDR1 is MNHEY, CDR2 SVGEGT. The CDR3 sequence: CASSRPSGRANEQFFGA.

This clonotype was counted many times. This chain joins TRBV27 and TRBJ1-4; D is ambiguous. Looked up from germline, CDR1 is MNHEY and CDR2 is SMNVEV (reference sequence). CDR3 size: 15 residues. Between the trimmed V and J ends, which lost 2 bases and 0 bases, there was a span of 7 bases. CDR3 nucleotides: TGTGCCAGCAGTTTAGGGGTTTCAACTAATGAAAAACTGTTTTTT. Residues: CASSLGVSTNEKLFF.

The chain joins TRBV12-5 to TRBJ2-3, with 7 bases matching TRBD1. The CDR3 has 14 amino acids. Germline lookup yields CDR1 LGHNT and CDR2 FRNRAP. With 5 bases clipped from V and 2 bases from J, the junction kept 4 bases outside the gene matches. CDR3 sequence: CASGQDRPTDTQYF. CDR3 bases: TGTGCTAGTGGTCAGGACAGGCCCACAGATACGCAGTATTTT.

The CDR3 DNA is TGTGCCAGCACCCCCGCCGGCTTCCGCTCTGGGGCCAACGTCCTGACTTTC. Its protein is CASTPAGFRSGANVLTF. The chain couples TRBV6-8 to TRBJ2-6; D unresolved. Germline V gene data show CDR1 as MNHGY and CDR2 as SAAAGT. V was trimmed by 7 bases and J by 0 bases, leaving 16 bases between them. The CDR3 covers 17 residues.

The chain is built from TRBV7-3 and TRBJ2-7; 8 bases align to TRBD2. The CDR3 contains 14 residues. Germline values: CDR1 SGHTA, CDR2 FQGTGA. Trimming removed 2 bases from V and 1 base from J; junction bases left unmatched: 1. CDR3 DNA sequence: TGTGCCAGCAGCTTAGCGGGGGGATCCTACGAGCAGTACTTC. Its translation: CASSLAGGSYEQYF.

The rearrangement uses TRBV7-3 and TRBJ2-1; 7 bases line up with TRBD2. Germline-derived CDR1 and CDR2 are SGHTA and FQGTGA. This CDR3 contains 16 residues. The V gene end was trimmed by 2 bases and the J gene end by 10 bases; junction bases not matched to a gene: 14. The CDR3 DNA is TGTGCCAGCAGCTTAGGTCCTAGCGGCAAATGGGGAGAGCAGTTCTTC. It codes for CASSLGPSGKWGEQFF.

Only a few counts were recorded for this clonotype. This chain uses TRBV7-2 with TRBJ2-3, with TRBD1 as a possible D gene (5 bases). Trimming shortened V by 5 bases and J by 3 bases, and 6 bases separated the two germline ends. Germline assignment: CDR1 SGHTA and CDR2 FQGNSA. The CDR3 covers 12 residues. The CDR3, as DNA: TGTGCCAGCAGCGGGGCGACAGATACGCAGTATTTT. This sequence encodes CASSGATDTQYF.

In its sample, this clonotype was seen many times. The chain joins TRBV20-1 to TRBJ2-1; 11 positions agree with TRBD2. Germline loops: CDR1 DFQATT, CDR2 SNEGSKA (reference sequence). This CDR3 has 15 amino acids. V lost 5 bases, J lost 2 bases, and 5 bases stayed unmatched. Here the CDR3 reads CSAGNSGRAYNEQFF. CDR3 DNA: TGCAGTGCTGGGAATAGCGGGAGGGCCTACAATGAGCAGTTCTTC.

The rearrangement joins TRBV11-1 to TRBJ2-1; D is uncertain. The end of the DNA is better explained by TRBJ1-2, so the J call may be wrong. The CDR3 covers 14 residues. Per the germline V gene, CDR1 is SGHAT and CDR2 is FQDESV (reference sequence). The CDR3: CASSPDGANYGYTF. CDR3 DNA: TGTGCCAGCAGCCCGGACGGAGCTAACTATGGCTACACCTTC.

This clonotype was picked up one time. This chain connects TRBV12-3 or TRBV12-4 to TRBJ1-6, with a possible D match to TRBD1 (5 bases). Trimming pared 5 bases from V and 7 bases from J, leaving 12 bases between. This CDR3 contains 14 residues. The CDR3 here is CASSPGARNSPLHF. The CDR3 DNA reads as TGTGCCAGCAGTCCCGGGGCGCGGAATTCACCCCTCCACTTT.

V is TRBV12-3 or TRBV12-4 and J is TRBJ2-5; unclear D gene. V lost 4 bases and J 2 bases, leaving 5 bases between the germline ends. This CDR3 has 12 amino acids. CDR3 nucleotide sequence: TGTGCCAGCAGTTCGAAACAAGAGACCCAGTACTTC. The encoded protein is CASSSKQETQYF.

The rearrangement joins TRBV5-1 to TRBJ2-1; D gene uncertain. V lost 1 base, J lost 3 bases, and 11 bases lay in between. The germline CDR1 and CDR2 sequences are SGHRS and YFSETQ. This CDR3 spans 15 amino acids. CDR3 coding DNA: TGCGCCAGCAGCTTGTCCGAACCAGACTACAATGAGCAGTTCTTC. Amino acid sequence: CASSLSEPDYNEQFF.

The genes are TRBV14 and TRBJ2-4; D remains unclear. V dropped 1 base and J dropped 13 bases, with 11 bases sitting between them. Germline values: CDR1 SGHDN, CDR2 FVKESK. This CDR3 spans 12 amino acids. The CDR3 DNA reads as TGTGCCAGCAGCCAAGTAACTACCTCCCAGTACTTC. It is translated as CASSQVTTSQYF. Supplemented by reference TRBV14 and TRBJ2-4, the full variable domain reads EAGVTQFPSHSVIEKGQTVTLRCDPISGHDNLYWYRRVMGKEIKFLLHFVKESKQDESGMPNNRFLAERTGGTYSTLKVQPAELEDSGVYFCASSQVTTSQYFGAGTRLSVL.

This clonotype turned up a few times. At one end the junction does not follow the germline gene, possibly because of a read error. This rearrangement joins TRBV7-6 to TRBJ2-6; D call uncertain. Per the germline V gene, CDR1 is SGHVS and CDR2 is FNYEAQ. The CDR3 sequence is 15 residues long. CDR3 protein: CASSLGSSGANVLTF. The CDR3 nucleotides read TGTGCCAGCAGTTTAGGAAGCTCTGGGGCCAACGTCCTGACTTTC.

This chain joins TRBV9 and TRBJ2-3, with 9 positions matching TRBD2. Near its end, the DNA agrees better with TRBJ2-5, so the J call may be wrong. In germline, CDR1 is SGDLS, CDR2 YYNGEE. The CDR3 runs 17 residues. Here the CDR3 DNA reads TGTGCCAGCAGCGTAGCCGAAGGGTTACTAGCGGGAGAGACCCAGTACTTC. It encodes CASSVAEGLLAGETQYF.

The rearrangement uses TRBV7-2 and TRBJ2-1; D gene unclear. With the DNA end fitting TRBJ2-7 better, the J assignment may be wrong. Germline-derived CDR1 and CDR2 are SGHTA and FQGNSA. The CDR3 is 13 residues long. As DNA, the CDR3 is TGTGCCAGCAGCTTAGGGGTGACCTACGAGCAGTACTTC. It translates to CASSLGVTYEQYF.

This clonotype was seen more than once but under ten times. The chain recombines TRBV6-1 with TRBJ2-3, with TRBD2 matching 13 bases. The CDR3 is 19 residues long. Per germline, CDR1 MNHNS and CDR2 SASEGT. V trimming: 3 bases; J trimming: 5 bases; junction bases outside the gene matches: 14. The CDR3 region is CASSDGRRLAGGWLDTQYF. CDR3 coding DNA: TGTGCCAGCAGTGACGGGCGGAGACTAGCGGGAGGTTGGTTAGATACGCAGTATTTT.

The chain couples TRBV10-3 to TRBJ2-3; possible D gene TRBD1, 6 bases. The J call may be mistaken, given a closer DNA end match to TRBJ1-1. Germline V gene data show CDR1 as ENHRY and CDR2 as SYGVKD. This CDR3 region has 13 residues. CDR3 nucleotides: TGTGCCATCAGGACAGGTGAGAACACTGAAGCTTTCTTT. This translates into CAIRTGENTEAFF.